The rows below give T cell receptor beta chains drawn from one sample of a study of T-cell memory formation after mild COVID-19. TCRdb ran MiXCR on the 5' RACE reads and lists one entry per CDR3 protein. The data show about 430,000 distinct CDR3 sequences, with roughly 18% seen just once and 20% to 25% held by the top ten. The sample comprised PBMCs or a T cell subset sorted from them (not recorded which). The origin of the receptors is a man aged 18 to 29 who had mild COVID-19 (a few samples of this study predate the infection). Cell type and time point are not known. CDR3s include the opening cysteine and the closing phenylalanine or tryptophan. Each record gives: D gene, clone size, V gene, J gene, CDR3 protein, CDR3 DNA. D genes are given only for firm matches. Clone sizes are given selectively: once, few, many, or a class where the clone is expanded.

>TRBD1|few|TRBV13|TRBJ2-5
CASSSGTVNPRETQYF
TGTGCCAGCAGCTCGGGGACAGTAAATCCTCGGGAGACCCAGTACTTC
>.|.|TRBV5-1|TRBJ2-2
CASSLSIANTGELFF
TGCGCCAGCAGCTTGTCAATCGCGAACACCGGGGAGCTGTTTTTT
>.|few|TRBV7-2|TRBJ1-1
CASSFRGAEAFF
TGTGCCAGCAGCTTCCGGGGGGCTGAAGCTTTCTTT
>.|.|TRBV6-2/TRBV6-3|TRBJ1-4
CASSYSGPSELFF
TGTGCCAGCAGTTACTCAGGACCTTCGGAACTGTTTTTT
>.|few|TRBV15|TRBJ2-5
CATSGGQGPQETQYF
TGTGCCACCAGCGGTGGGCAGGGGCCCCAAGAGACCCAGTACTTC
>.|many|TRBV4-3|TRBJ2-5
CASSQEGGARQETQYF
TGCGCCAGCAGCCAAGAGGGGGGAGCGCGGCAAGAGACCCAGTACTTC
>TRBD2|.|TRBV4-3|TRBJ2-3
CASSQVLAGGASTDTQYF
TGCGCCAGCAGCCAAGTGCTAGCGGGGGGTGCTAGCACAGATACGCAGTATTTT
>.|few|TRBV19|TRBJ1-5
CASSIDQFRRGNQPQHF
TGTGCCAGTAGTATAGATCAGTTCCGACGGGGGAATCAGCCCCAGCATTTT
>.|few|TRBV20-1|TRBJ1-4
CSARGISGPGGEKLFF
TGCAGTGCTAGAGGAATTTCGGGACCCGGGGGGGAAAAACTGTTTTTT
>.|few|TRBV5-1|TRBJ1-2
CASRGNYGYTF
TGCGCCAGCAGGGGAAACTATGGCTACACCTTC
>.|few|TRBV4-3|TRBJ1-4
CASSQGGSNEKLFF
TGCGCCAGCAGCCAGGGAGGCAGTAATGAAAAACTGTTTTTT
>.|.|TRBV12-3/TRBV12-4|TRBJ1-1
CASSRPPANTEAFF
TGTGCCAGCAGCCGTCCTCCCGCGAACACTGAAGCTTTCTTT
>.|.|TRBV7-9|TRBJ1-1
CASTFVVGTEAFF
TGTGCCAGCACCTTCGTGGTGGGTACTGAAGCTTTCTTT
>.|few|TRBV12-3/TRBV12-4|TRBJ2-7
CASSLVSGTEQYF
TGTGCCAGCAGTTTGGTTTCCGGGACCGAGCAGTACTTC
>.|few|TRBV9|TRBJ1-6
CASSVEGLESPLHF
TGTGCCAGCAGCGTAGAAGGGTTGGAATCACCCCTCCACTTT
>.|few|TRBV5-1|TRBJ1-1
CASSDQMNTEAFF
TGCGCCAGCAGCGATCAAATGAACACTGAAGCTTTCTTT
>TRBD2|.|TRBV12-3/TRBV12-4|TRBJ2-5
CASSLPGGARETQYF
TGTGCCAGCAGTTTACCGGGGGGGGCGCGTGAGACCCAGTACTTC
>.|many|TRBV20-1|TRBJ1-1
CSAGDTEAFF
TGCAGTGCTGGGGACACTGAAGCTTTCTTT
>TRBD1|few|TRBV7-9|TRBJ2-3
CASRASGTVDTQYF
TGTGCCAGCAGGGCCTCCGGGACAGTAGATACGCAGTATTTT
>.|.|TRBV5-1|TRBJ2-5
CASSLEGPWETQYF
TGCGCCAGCAGCTTGGAGGGTCCTTGGGAGACCCAGTACTTC
>TRBD1|.|TRBV5-4|TRBJ2-1
CASSLSGTVFEQFF
TGTGCCAGCAGCCTATCCGGGACAGTGTTTGAGCAGTTCTTC
>.|few|TRBV7-6|TRBJ1-2
CASSLGPYSLGGYTF
TGTGCCAGCAGCTTAGGGCCTTACTCTCTGGGTGGCTACACCTTC